The 26 T cell receptor beta chains listed next were all sequenced from one sample in a study of beta chain features in type 1 diabetes. TCRB transcripts that were expressed got sequenced, as all of the isolated RNA had been reverse transcribed. The repertoire was sequenced with immunoSEQ multiplex PCR; TCRdb's copy has only in-frame clones and lacks some. The data show roughly 250,000 clones, 9.6% seen once. Sequencing input: naive CD4+ T cells from blood. Receptors were obtained from a woman in her late teens or twenties in good health.

A few counts support this clone. The chain uses TRBV2 and TRBJ2-1; 12 nucleotides align to TRBD2. V gave up 6 bases and J gave up 8 bases; unmatched junction bases: 11. The CDR3 length is 16 residues. CDR1 and CDR2 from the germline V gene are SNHLY and FYNNEI. CDR3 in amino acids: CASRGSLAGGSDEQFF. CDR3 bases: TGTGCCAGCAGGGGTTCACTAGCGGGGGGCTCCGATGAGCAGTTCTTC.

In this sample, this clone turned up a few times. CDR3 in amino acids: CAWSEGGQETQYF. Written as DNA, the CDR3 is TGTGCCTGGAGTGAAGGGGGCCAAGAGACCCAGTACTTC. This chain uses TRBV30 with TRBJ2-5, with D possibly matching TRBD1 (6 bases). V dropped 1 base and J dropped 1 base, with 7 bases sitting between them. The germline gives CDR1 GTSNPN, CDR2 SVGIG (reference sequence). The CDR3 contains 13 residues.

The chain has TRBV5-1 and TRBJ2-2; TRBD1 matches 8 bases. Losses at the gene ends were 2 bases for V and 2 bases for J; bases not matched to a gene: 5. The CDR3 runs to 16 residues. Germline CDR1 SGHRS, CDR2 YFSETQ. CDR3 in DNA: TGCGCCAGCAGCTTACGACAGGGGAGTAACACCGGGGAGCTGTTTTTT. Translated, it gives CASSLRQGSNTGELFF.

V and J are TRBV9 and TRBJ1-1; D may be TRBD1 (5 bases). Per germline, CDR1 SGDLS and CDR2 YYNGEE. V lost 0 bases and J lost 3, with 12 bases in between. The length of the CDR3 is 15 residues. The CDR3 region is CASSVAGTGHTEAFF. The CDR3 DNA reads TGTGCCAGCAGCGTAGCTGGGACTGGACACACTGAAGCTTTCTTT.

J is TRBJ1-2 and V is TRBV7-9, with 7 bases matching TRBD1. CDR1 is SEHNR, CDR2 FQNEAQ, per germline (reference sequence). The CDR3 spans 12 residues. V shed 4 bases and J 5 bases; nucleotides not matched to a gene: 1. The CDR3 DNA reads TGTGCCAGCAGCTCGGGACAGTATGGCTACACCTTC. Its translation: CASSSGQYGYTF.

V is TRBV6-1 and J is TRBJ2-2, with 9 positions matching TRBD2. CDR1 MNHNS and CDR2 SASEGT come from the germline V gene. Trimming at V came to 5 bases and at J to 8 bases, leaving 6 bases not matched to a gene. This CDR3 comprises 14 residues. For the CDR3, the DNA is TGTGCCAGCAGTACGGCGGGGGGGCTAGGGGAGCTGTTTTTT. It codes for CASSTAGGLGELFF.

This sequence joins TRBV28 and TRBJ2-3, with 13 bases fitting TRBD2. The germline CDR1 and CDR2 sequences are MDHEN and SYDVKM. The CDR3 spans 16 residues. V shed 8 bases, J shed 6 bases, and the junction held 11 bases outside the gene matches. The CDR3 reads CASRTPLAGGRDTQYF. The CDR3 DNA is TGTGCCAGCCGAACCCCACTAGCGGGGGGGCGGGATACGCAGTATTTT. The full variable domain, completed using reference TRBV28 and TRBJ2-3, is DVKVTQSSRYLVKRTGEKVFLECVQDMDHENMFWYRQDPGLGLRLIYFSYDVKMKEKGDIPEGYSVSREKKERFSLILESASTNQTSMYLCASRTPLAGGRDTQYFGPGTRLTVL.

This clone was counted only a few times. In nucleotides, the CDR3 is TGTGCCAGCAGTTACCCGGACAGGGGCGATCAGCCCCAGCATTTT. The encoded protein is CASSYPDRGDQPQHF. V gene TRBV6-6 combines with J gene TRBJ1-5; 9 nucleotides match TRBD1. The CDR3 spans 15 residues. Trimming at V came to 2 bases and at J to 5 bases, leaving 4 bases not matched to a gene. Germline CDR1 and CDR2: MNHNY and SVGAGI (reference sequence).

This clone was counted between two and nine times. V and J are TRBV9 and TRBJ2-1; 7 nucleotides match TRBD2. V was pared by 0 bases and J by 8 bases, with 17 bases of the junction left unmatched. The CDR3 is made up of 18 amino acids. Germline V gene lookup returns CDR1 SGDLS and CDR2 YYNGEE. The CDR3 DNA reads TGTGCCAGCAGCGTAGACTTTCGGCGGGGGTTACCTCTCTATGAGCAGTTCTTC. This encodes CASSVDFRRGLPLYEQFF.

The chain is built from TRBV5-1 and TRBJ1-1; D is unclear. The germline V gene encodes CDR1 SGHRS and CDR2 YFSETQ. The CDR3 length is 13 residues. With 4 bases removed from V and 0 bases from J, the gap between germline ends came to 7 bases. The CDR3 DNA reads as TGCGCCAGCAGCCTCGTAATGAACACTGAAGCTTTCTTT. Translation: CASSLVMNTEAFF. The whole variable domain, filled in from reference TRBV5-1 and TRBJ1-1, reads KAGVTQTPRYLIKTRGQQVTLSCSPISGHRSVSWYQQTPGQGLQFLFEYFSETQRNKGNFPGRFSGRQFSNSRSEMNVSTLELGDSALYLCASSLVMNTEAFFGQGTRLTVV.

The rearrangement joins TRBV30 to TRBJ2-5; D possibly corresponds to TRBD2 (5 bases). CDR1 and CDR2 from the germline V gene are GTSNPN and SVGIG (reference sequence). This CDR3 is built from 16 residues. The germline V and J ends were trimmed by 1 base and 2 bases, with 17 bases remaining between them. CDR3 in DNA: TGTGCCTGGAGTGAGGACGCGGACGGGGAACAAGAGACCCAGTACTTC. Amino acid sequence: CAWSEDADGEQETQYF.

This clone was counted a few times. The chain has TRBV7-8 and TRBJ2-7, with 7 bases that match TRBD1. CDR3 size: 16 residues. The trim removed 1 base at V and 5 bases at J, leaving 11 bases unmatched. The germline CDR1 and CDR2 sequences are SGHVS and FQNEAQ. Here the CDR3 DNA reads TGTGCCAGCAGCTTAGTTTCGTCTACCCAGGGGGACGAGCAGTACTTC. Its protein is CASSLVSSTQGDEQYF. Based on the CDR3 plus reference TRBV7-8 and TRBJ2-7, the full variable domain is GAGVSQSPRYKVAKRGQDVALRCDPISGHVSLFWYQQALGQGPEFLTYFQNEAQLDKSGLPSDRFFAERPEGSVSTLKIQRTQQEDSAVYLCASSLVSSTQGDEQYFGPGTRLTVT.

This clone was observed a handful of times. The CDR3 region has the DNA TGTGCCATCAGTGAGATCCGTGTGGGCTACACCTTC. It translates to CAISEIRVGYTF. This chain connects TRBV10-3 to TRBJ1-2; D ambiguous. Germline V CDR1 and CDR2: ENHRY, SYGVKD. CDR3 length equals 12 residues. The V end lost 2 bases, the J end lost 8 bases, and 9 bases lay between the germline ends.

This clone has a handful of counts. Other DNA sequences in this specimen translate into the identical CDR3. The chain employs TRBV5-1 and TRBJ1-4; 9 bases line up with TRBD1. The CDR3 length is 15 residues. The junction had 0 bases not matched to a gene; V was cut back by 0 bases and J by 3 bases. Looked up from germline, CDR1 is SGHRS and CDR2 is YFSETQ. CDR3 sequence (DNA): TGCGCCAGCAGCTTGGACAGGGGGCCTAATGAAAAACTGTTTTTT. The encoded protein is CASSLDRGPNEKLFF.

The CDR3 DNA reads as TGTGCCAGCAGCCTCAGGACAGGAGAACCAACTAATGAAAAACTGTTTTTT. It codes for CASSLRTGEPTNEKLFF. The V call is TRBV14, the J call TRBJ1-4; 7 bases are shared with TRBD1. The V gene end was trimmed by 4 bases and the J gene end by 0 bases; junction bases not matched to a gene: 8. The CDR3 is made up of 17 amino acids. Germline CDR1 reads SGHDN; CDR2 reads FVKESK. The full variable domain, rest sourced from reference TRBV14 and TRBJ1-4, is EAGVTQFPSHSVIEKGQTVTLRCDPISGHDNLYWYRRVMGKEIKFLLHFVKESKQDESGMPNNRFLAERTGGTYSTLKVQPAELEDSGVYFCASSLRTGEPTNEKLFFGSGTQLSVL.

The chain recombines TRBV11-2 with TRBJ2-1; 11 nucleotides match TRBD2. This CDR3 is 15 amino acids long. With 3 bases clipped from V and 9 bases from J, the junction kept 7 bases outside the gene matches. Germline CDR1 reads SGHAT; CDR2 reads FQNNGV. CDR3 sequence: CASSLGLAGGAEQFF. The CDR3 DNA is TGTGCCAGCAGCTTGGGCCTAGCGGGAGGAGCTGAGCAGTTCTTC.

This clone was seen only a few times. The rearrangement links TRBV5-1 to TRBJ2-3; 7 nucleotides agree with TRBD1. Germline-derived CDR1 and CDR2 are SGHRS and YFSETQ. The CDR3 extends over 16 amino acids. V was clipped by 2 bases and J by 1 base; unmatched bases: 7. The CDR3 spells CASSLPGQPRTDTQYF. As DNA, the CDR3 is TGCGCCAGCAGCTTACCGGGACAGCCTCGCACAGATACGCAGTATTTT.

This chain connects TRBV11-2 to TRBJ1-2, with a possible D match to TRBD1 (6 bases). The CDR3 sequence is 13 residues long. The germline CDR1 and CDR2 sequences are SGHAT and FQNNGV. V was cut by 0 bases and J by 4 bases, with 6 bases left in between. The CDR3 DNA is TGTGCCAGCAGCTTAGAAGGGGGCTATGGCTACACCTTC. This encodes CASSLEGGYGYTF.

This chain links TRBV7-4 with TRBJ1-5, with 7 bases lining up with TRBD1. The CDR3 consists of 15 residues. Germline-derived CDR1 and CDR2 are SGHVT and SQSDAQ. V dropped 5 bases and J dropped 3; count of bases not matched to a gene: 7. The CDR3 sequence is CASSARDSLNQPQHF. The CDR3 DNA reads as TGTGCCAGCAGCGCCCGGGACAGCCTCAATCAGCCCCAGCATTTT.

This clone was counted a few times. The chain employs TRBV5-6 and TRBJ2-2; TRBD2 might be the D (6 bases). V dropped 0 bases and J dropped 0 bases, with 6 bases sitting between them. CDR3 length: 15 amino acids. The germline V gene has CDR1 SGHDT and CDR2 YYEEEE. Written as DNA, the CDR3 is TGTGCCAGCAGCTTGGCGGGGGCGAACACCGGGGAGCTGTTTTTT. Protein sequence: CASSLAGANTGELFF.

This clone was counted a few times. The chain is built from TRBV28 and TRBJ2-7; D is possibly TRBD1 (5 bases). With 6 bases removed from V and 0 bases from J, the gap between germline ends came to 15 bases. The V gene's germline CDR1 is MDHEN and CDR2 SYDVKM. CDR3 size: 15 residues. Here the CDR3 DNA reads TGTGCCAGCAGAACTCAGGGATTTGGCTCCTACGAGCAGTACTTC. Its translation: CASRTQGFGSYEQYF.

The rearrangement links TRBV30 to TRBJ1-5; possible D gene TRBD1, 5 bases. With 2 bases removed from V and 4 bases from J, the gap between germline ends came to 15 bases. Germline values: CDR1 GTSNPN, CDR2 SVGIG (reference sequence). This CDR3 has 15 residues. The CDR3 sequence: CAWSYWDGGNQPQHF. The CDR3 coding sequence is TGTGCCTGGAGTTACTGGGACGGGGGGAATCAGCCCCAGCATTTT.

The chain employs TRBV5-4 and TRBJ2-7, with a weak D call TRBD1 (5 bases). The germline V and J ends were trimmed by 1 base and 1 base, with 18 bases remaining between them. Germline V gene lookup returns CDR1 SGHNT and CDR2 YYREEE (reference sequence). This CDR3 contains 17 residues. CDR3 coding DNA: TGTGCCAGCAGCTTGTTAGGCCGGCAGGGTCCATCCTACGAGCAGTACTTC. Its protein is CASSLLGRQGPSYEQYF.

The table lists this clone with a few counts. The V and J genes are TRBV7-2 and TRBJ1-5, with D possibly matching TRBD1 (6 bases). The CDR3 contains 15 residues. Trimming cost V 7 bases and J 7 bases, with 20 bases left between them. Looked up from germline, CDR1 is SGHTA and CDR2 is FQGNSA. The CDR3 DNA follows: TGTGCCAGCACCGAACAGGTACAGGGTAGCCAGCCCCAGCATTTT. Amino acids: CASTEQVQGSQPQHF.

This clone was counted a few times. The chain combines TRBV6-5 with TRBJ2-2; 7 bases match TRBD1. The CDR3 runs to 14 residues. CDR1 is MNHEY and CDR2 is SVGAGI in the germline V gene. Germline trimming cut 5 bases from V and 2 bases from J; bases unmatched to any gene: 2. Here the CDR3 DNA reads TGTGCCAGCAGTGACAGGGAAAACACCGGGGAGCTGTTTTTT. It specifies CASSDRENTGELFF.

This clone was seen only a few times. The chain recombines TRBV6-5 with TRBJ2-1, with TRBD1 matching 7 bases. The germline V gene encodes CDR1 MNHEY and CDR2 SVGAGI. This CDR3 has 14 residues. V lost 6 bases and J lost 7; bases outside the gene matches: 9. The CDR3 nucleotides are TGTGCCAGCAGCCCTAGACAGGGTAAGAATGAGCAGTTCTTC. It specifies CASSPRQGKNEQFF.